This paragraph reports one T cell receptor (beta chain). This record belongs to a study of cytomegalovirus exposure and HLA in healthy donors. On the study more broadly: An earlier analysis found some 100 million unique TCR beta sequences from approximately 170 million T cells.

Germline loops: CDR1 LNHDA, CDR2 SQIVND (reference sequence). With V trimmed by 5 bases and J by 4 bases, 7 bases remained unmatched. This CDR3 region has 14 residues. PCR involved 60 Vbeta and 13 Jbeta primers. Generated by immunoSEQ multiplex PCR, the TCRdb table keeps only in-frame clones and is missing some. Of fewer than 250,000 clones listed, roughly 77% were seen once; the top ten hold about 4.8%. Sequencing was performed on PBMCs. V usage is TRBV19 and J usage is TRBJ1-2, with 7 bases identical to TRBD1. The clonotype comes from a man aged 25-45 years in good health and CMV-seropositive. CDR3 protein: CASSDKGAAYGYTF. The CDR3 DNA is TGTGCCAGTAGTGACAAGGGGGCGGCCTATGGCTACACCTTC.